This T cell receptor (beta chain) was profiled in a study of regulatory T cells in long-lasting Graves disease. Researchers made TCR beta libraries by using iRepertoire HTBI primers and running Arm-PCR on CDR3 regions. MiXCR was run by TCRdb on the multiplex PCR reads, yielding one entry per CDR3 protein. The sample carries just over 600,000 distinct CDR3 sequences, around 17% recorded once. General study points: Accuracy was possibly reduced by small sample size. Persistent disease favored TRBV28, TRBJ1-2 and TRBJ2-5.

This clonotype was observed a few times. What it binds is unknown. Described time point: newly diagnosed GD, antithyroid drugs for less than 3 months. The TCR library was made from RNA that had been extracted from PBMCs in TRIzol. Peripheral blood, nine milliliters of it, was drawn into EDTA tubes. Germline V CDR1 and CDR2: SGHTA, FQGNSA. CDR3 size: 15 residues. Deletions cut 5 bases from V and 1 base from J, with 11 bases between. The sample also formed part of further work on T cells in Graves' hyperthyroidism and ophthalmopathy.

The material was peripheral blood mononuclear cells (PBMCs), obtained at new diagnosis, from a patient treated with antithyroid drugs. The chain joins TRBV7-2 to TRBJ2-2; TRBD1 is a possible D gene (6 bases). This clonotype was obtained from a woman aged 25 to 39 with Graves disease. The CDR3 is CASSPGTLNTGELFF. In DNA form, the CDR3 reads TGTGCCAGCAGCCCCGGGACACTGAACACCGGGGAGCTGTTTTTT. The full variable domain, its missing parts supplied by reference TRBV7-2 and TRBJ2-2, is GAGVSQSPSNKVTEKGKDVELRCDPISGHTALYWYRQSLGQGLEFLIYFQGNSAPDKSGLPSDRFSAERTGGSVSTLTIQRTQQEDSAVYLCASSPGTLNTGELFFGEGSRLTVL.